Below are 13 T cell receptor beta chains sequenced from a single sample in a study of blood T cell repertoires in COVID-19. Using immunoSEQ multiplex PCR, the repertoire was profiled, and TCRdb retains in-frame clones only, with some absent. The table lists under 200,000 clones, roughly 77% of them singletons. The sequenced material came from peripheral blood. These receptors were taken from a man aged 65-85 years with active or convalescent COVID-19.

The V and J genes are TRBV7-9 and TRBJ1-1; 7 positions agree with TRBD1. Germline V gene lookup returns CDR1 SEHNR and CDR2 FQNEAQ (reference sequence). V dropped 4 bases and J dropped 4; count of bases not matched to a gene: 9. The CDR3 spans 15 residues. The CDR3 spells CASSSGQWRGTEAFF. In DNA form, the CDR3 reads TGTGCCAGCAGCTCGGGACAGTGGCGAGGCACTGAAGCTTTCTTT.

The chain employs TRBV6-5 and TRBJ2-2; perhaps TRBD1 as D (5 bases). This CDR3 is 15 amino acids long. Germline V gene sequence: CDR1 MNHEY, CDR2 SVGAGI. V gave up 1 base and J gave up 0 bases, with 6 bases separating them. This chain's CDR3 is CASSYWTTNTGELFF. The CDR3 nucleotides read TGTGCCAGCAGTTACTGGACAACGAACACCGGGGAGCTGTTTTTT.

The chain couples TRBV15 to TRBJ2-1, with TRBD2 matching over 7 bases. J gave up 6 bases and V 0 bases, and 5 bases lay outside the gene matches. CDR1 is LNHNV and CDR2 is YYDKDF in the germline V gene (reference sequence). The CDR3 extends over 15 amino acids. The CDR3 protein is CATSRDQGGSNEQFF. The CDR3 DNA follows: TGTGCCACCAGCAGAGATCAGGGAGGGTCCAATGAGCAGTTCTTC. The full variable domain, rest sourced from reference TRBV15 and TRBJ2-1, is DAMVIQNPRYQVTQFGKPVTLSCSQTLNHNVMYWYQQKSSQAPKLLFHYYDKDFNNEADTPDNFQSRRPNTSFCFLDIRSPGLGDTAMYLCATSRDQGGSNEQFFGPGTRLTVL.

The chain has TRBV5-6 and TRBJ2-1; 7 bases align to TRBD2. CDR1 is SGHDT, CDR2 YYEEEE, per germline. Trimming took 4 bases from V and 5 from J; bases not matched to a gene: 9. The CDR3 sequence is 15 residues long. In DNA form, the CDR3 reads TGTGCCAGCAGCCCTGACGGGGACTACAACAATGAGCAGTTCTTC. Amino acid sequence: CASSPDGDYNNEQFF.

The chain couples TRBV19 to TRBJ1-2, with D maybe TRBD1 (6 bases). The CDR3 is 14 residues long. CDR1 and CDR2 (germline): LNHDA, SQIVND (reference sequence). With 5 bases removed from V and 4 bases from J, the gap between germline ends came to 14 bases. The DNA for the CDR3 is TGTGCCAGTAGTCCCCGACAGGCAGCCTATGGCTACACCTTC. This sequence encodes CASSPRQAAYGYTF.

This chain links TRBV9 with TRBJ1-2; 9 bases agree with TRBD1. Germline values: CDR1 SGDLS, CDR2 YYNGEE. CDR3 length equals 15 residues. V trimming: 1 base; J trimming: 3 bases; junction bases outside the gene matches: 4. The CDR3 here is CASSVTGGSDYGYTF. DNA of the CDR3: TGTGCCAGCAGCGTAACAGGGGGCTCTGACTATGGCTACACCTTC.

The chain has TRBV3-1 (or the pseudogene TRBV3-2) and TRBJ2-1; possibly TRBD2 for D (6 bases). This CDR3 comprises 14 residues. The V end was cut by 0 bases, the J end by 9 bases, with 12 bases between. CDR1 LGHDT and CDR2 YNNKEL come from the germline V gene (reference sequence). CDR3 in DNA: TGTGCCAGCAGCCAAGATGTGACGGGGGTTGAGCAGTTCTTC. Amino acid sequence: CASSQDVTGVEQFF.

The chain has TRBV3-1 (or the pseudogene TRBV3-2) and TRBJ2-3, with 15 bases fitting TRBD2. CDR3 size: 16 residues. J lost 5 bases, V lost 5 bases, and 5 bases had no gene match. From germline, CDR1 is LGHDT and CDR2 YNNKEL (reference sequence). CDR3 in DNA: TGTGCCAGCAGCGAAGGACTAGCGGGGGGGCAAGATACGCAGTATTTT. This encodes CASSEGLAGGQDTQYF.

The genes are TRBV3-1 (or the pseudogene TRBV3-2) and TRBJ2-5, with TRBD2 matching over 11 bases. V was clipped by 7 bases and J by 5 bases; unmatched bases: 12. This CDR3 contains 16 residues. Germline assignment: CDR1 LGHDT and CDR2 YNNKEL (reference sequence). CDR3 sequence: CASTPGSGRGAETQYF. The CDR3 DNA sequence: TGTGCCAGCACCCCCGGTAGCGGGAGGGGCGCCGAGACCCAGTACTTC.

This chain connects TRBV5-4 to TRBJ1-2; 11 bases are a match to TRBD1. Germline V gene lookup returns CDR1 SGHNT and CDR2 YYREEE (reference sequence). The CDR3 is 15 residues long. The V and J ends lost 3 bases and 3 bases, in that order; junction bases with no gene match: 4. The CDR3 loop is CASSSAGQGDYGYTF. CDR3 bases: TGTGCCAGCAGCTCGGCGGGACAGGGGGACTATGGCTACACCTTC.

The genes are TRBV6-1 and TRBJ1-5, with D perhaps matching TRBD1 (5 bases). There are 16 residues in the CDR3. V lost 2 bases, J lost 1 base, and 12 bases lay in between. Germline V gene sequence: CDR1 MNHNS, CDR2 SASEGT. The CDR3 DNA reads as TGTGCCAGCAGTGAATTGGGGGGTGGAAGCAATCAGCCCCAGCATTTT. This encodes CASSELGGGSNQPQHF.

This clone appeared a single time. The chain's CDR3 is CASSQPNPQGYGYTF. For the CDR3, the DNA is TGCGCCAGCAGCCAGCCGAACCCACAGGGCTATGGCTACACCTTC. J is TRBJ1-2 and V is TRBV4-3; a possible D gene is TRBD1 (6 bases). V shed 3 bases and J shed 4 bases, with 15 bases lying between them. The CDR3 length is 15 residues. Per germline, CDR1 LGHNA and CDR2 YSLEER.

J is TRBJ2-1 and V is TRBV6-2 or TRBV6-3; D not certain. Germline CDR1 reads MNHEY; CDR2 reads SVGEGT. V shed 2 bases and J shed 9 bases, with 14 bases lying between them. The CDR3 consists of 14 residues. DNA for the CDR3: TGTGCCAGCAGTTACCCTTCCTGGATAGCTGAGCAGTTCTTC. Residues: CASSYPSWIAEQFF.